The 2 T cell receptor beta chains below all came from one sample that was sequenced in a study of cytomegalovirus exposure and HLA in healthy donors (dated by TCRdb to the late 2010s). Library prep was done by the immunoSEQ multiplex PCR assay. The source is immuneACCESS, and TCRdb retained only in-frame sequences with V and J called. Part of the clones is not carried over; for the studies checked, unresolved V genes explain less than half of this, and the remainder is unexplained. Present in this sample are about 64,000 clones, roughly 89% of which were seen just once. Approximately 1.7% of the sample is held by the ten biggest clonotypes. The sequenced material came from PBMCs. The receptors originated from a woman aged 18-35 years in good health and CMV-seronegative.

This clone came up once. The chain links TRBV27 to TRBJ2-1, with TRBD2 matching over 8 bases. The germline V gene has CDR1 MNHEY and CDR2 SMNVEV (reference sequence). The CDR3 length is 15 residues. Unmatched junction bases numbered 12, after V lost 6 bases and J lost 8 bases. The CDR3 bases are TGTGCCAGCAGCAGGACTAGCTCTTTTTTCGATGAGCAGTTCTTC. The encoded protein is CASSRTSSFFDEQFF.

The rearrangement links TRBV7-2 to TRBJ2-5; D gene uncertain. CDR3 length: 14 residues. From germline, CDR1 is SGHTA and CDR2 FQGNSA. The germline V and J ends were trimmed by 1 base and 2 bases, with 8 bases remaining between them. The CDR3 reads CASSLVRVQETQYF. In nucleotides, the CDR3 is TGTGCCAGCAGCTTAGTTCGGGTACAAGAGACCCAGTACTTC. Variable domain in full (rest from reference TRBV7-2 and TRBJ2-5): GAGVSQSPSNKVTEKGKDVELRCDPISGHTALYWYRQSLGQGLEFLIYFQGNSAPDKSGLPSDRFSAERTGGSVSTLTIQRTQQEDSAVYLCASSLVRVQETQYFGPGTRLLVL.